The clone carrying this TCR beta chain was seen once. The sample originates from a study of T cell changes during pregnancy in multiple sclerosis. The method was immunoSEQ multiplex PCR; TCRdb's version includes in-frame clones alone and lacks a portion of them. In the table there are some 54,000 clones, under 95% of which are singletons. Trimming shortened V by 2 bases and J by 6 bases, and 13 bases separated the two germline ends. The CDR3 is 14 residues long. CDR1 is MNHEY and CDR2 is SVGAGI in the germline V gene. The chain combines TRBV6-5 with TRBJ1-2, with unresolved D. The material was CD8+ T cells from peripheral blood mononuclear cells, obtained in the third trimester of pregnancy. The source is a female donor with multiple sclerosis, enrolled in a pregnancy study. As DNA, the CDR3 is TGTGCCAGCAGTTACGGCCTCCCCTCGCATGGCTACACCTTC. It encodes CASSYGLPSHGYTF.